This TCR beta chain is from a study of blood T cell repertoires in COVID-19. Study-wide context: Acute-phase and convalescent COVID-19 samples originated in the United States, Italy and Spain. T cells, B-cell-depleted T cells, or PBMCs provided the cDNA or gDNA that served as material.

Libraries were prepared by immunoSEQ multiplex PCR; TCRdb keeps only in-frame clonotypes and omits some of them. The sample carries 200,000 to 300,000 clones, just under 85% recorded once. Looked up from germline, CDR1 is GTSNPN and CDR2 is SVGIG (reference sequence). The CDR3 runs 15 residues. V lost 1 base and J 6 bases, leaving 18 bases between the germline ends. The source material was peripheral blood. The chain employs TRBV30 and TRBJ1-1; D is perhaps TRBD1 (5 bases). The source of this sequence is a man aged 50-60 years with acute or convalescent COVID-19. The CDR3 DNA reads TGTGCCTGGAGTGAAAATTCGGGGGATTTGTCTGAAGCTTTCTTT. Residues: CAWSENSGDLSEAFF.